This T cell receptor beta chain was found in a study of T cells in Graves' hyperthyroidism and ophthalmopathy. Study background: Before any treatment, at initial diagnosis, peripheral blood was collected.

The TCR beta CDR3 regions underwent amplification using RNA transcripts as the source. The HTBI primer set served for first-round RT-PCR of the TCR CDR3. TCRdb itself ran the multiplex PCR reads through MiXCR, one entry per CDR3 protein. The repertoire includes over 700,000 distinct CDR3 sequences, just over 35% of them detected once, and 31% sits in the top ten. Germline V gene sequence: CDR1 LGHDT, CDR2 YNNKEL (reference sequence). This CDR3 contains 20 residues. Turning to this clonotype: The antigen remains unidentified.

Graves' hyperthyroidism without ophthalmopathy progression within 18 months was termed stable. Hyperthyroidism patients were newly diagnosed, had disease duration under 2 months, and were aged 18 to 65 years. General observations from the study: Researchers found most expanded thyroid clonotypes above 0.001 in blood as well.

The sample was blood. The sequence came from a woman aged 40 to 50 with Graves' hyperthyroidism. This rearrangement joins TRBV3-1 to TRBJ2-7, with TRBD2 matching over 12 bases. The J call is uncertain, as TRBJ2-1 better fits the DNA end. The CDR3 DNA reads TGTGCCAGCAGCCAAGATCCTGCGGGTGAGCTAGCGGGGGGGTGGCATGAGCAGTTCTTC. It translates to CASSQDPAGELAGGWHEQFF.